The rows below give T cell receptor beta chains drawn from one sample of a study of T-cell reconstitution after alpha-beta-depleted transplantation in children. TCRdb reprocessed the PCR reads with MiXCR, giving one entry per CDR3 protein. This repertoire shows just over 200,000 distinct CDR3 sequences, approximately 8.4% found once; its top ten account for 35%. This specimen was PBMCs, mostly from graft donor cells, taken 360 days after TCRalphabeta/CD19-depleted stem cell transplant. The origin of the receptors is a male patient aged 2-15 years who had a stem cell transplant for acute myeloid leukemia, so the T cells may come from the graft donor. Each CDR3 is given with its conserved first and last residue. The order of the fields is D gene, clone size, J gene, V gene, CDR3 protein, CDR3 DNA. A D gene is named only where the DNA matches it firmly. Size values are once, few and many counts, or a class for expanded clones, and some rows have none.

D: -; size: -; J: TRBJ2-3; V: TRBV12-3/TRBV12-4; CDR3: CASTLTDTQYF; DNA: TGTGCCAGCACCCTCACAGATACGCAGTATTTT
D: TRBD1; size: -; J: TRBJ2-5; V: TRBV6-1; CDR3: CASSDGQGSETQYF; DNA: TGTGCCAGCAGTGACGGACAGGGATCGGAGACCCAGTACTTC
D: TRBD1; size: -; J: TRBJ2-1; V: TRBV11-2; CDR3: CASSLEAPRGHLDEQFF; DNA: TGTGCCAGCAGCTTAGAAGCCCCCAGGGGGCATCTGGATGAGCAGTTCTTC
D: TRBD2; size: many; J: TRBJ2-1; V: TRBV15; CDR3: CATSRELRGWDEQFF; DNA: TGTGCCACCAGCAGAGAGTTGCGGGGGTGGGATGAGCAGTTCTTC
D: -; size: many; J: TRBJ2-1; V: TRBV14; CDR3: CASSQDRGGEQFF; DNA: TGTGCCAGCAGCCAAGACAGGGGCGGTGAGCAGTTCTTC
D: -; size: -; J: TRBJ2-5; V: TRBV29-1; CDR3: CSAARSQETQYF; DNA: TGCAGCGCCGCCCGGAGTCAAGAGACCCAGTACTTC
D: -; size: many; J: TRBJ2-3; V: TRBV6-5; CDR3: CASSYSIGRYGSTDTQYF; DNA: TGTGCCAGCAGTTACTCGATTGGGCGATACGGTAGCACAGATACGCAGTATTTT
D: -; size: many; J: TRBJ2-2; V: TRBV14; CDR3: CASSRVPTGELFF; DNA: TGTGCCAGCAGCAGGGTTCCCACCGGGGAGCTGTTTTTT
D: -; size: -; J: TRBJ2-1; V: TRBV12-5; CDR3: CASGLVINEQFF; DNA: TGTGCTAGTGGTTTGGTTATCAATGAGCAGTTCTTC
D: TRBD1; size: few; J: TRBJ2-7; V: TRBV4-2; CDR3: CASSKELSGGHEQYF; DNA: TGTGCCAGCAGCAAAGAGCTGTCAGGGGGCCACGAGCAGTACTTC
D: -; size: few; J: TRBJ2-5; V: TRBV20-1; CDR3: CSATPRQLQETQYF; DNA: TGCAGTGCTACCCCCAGGCAGCTCCAAGAGACCCAGTACTTC
D: -; size: -; J: TRBJ2-7; V: TRBV7-6; CDR3: CASSSHRTRNYEQYF; DNA: TGTGCCAGCAGCTCCCACCGTACAAGAAACTACGAGCAGTACTTC
D: TRBD2; size: many; J: TRBJ2-5; V: TRBV5-1; CDR3: CASSFSGSRETQYF; DNA: TGCGCCAGCAGCTTTAGCGGGAGCAGGGAGACCCAGTACTTC
D: TRBD2; size: many; J: TRBJ2-5; V: TRBV20-1; CDR3: CSARDWASGAGETQYF; DNA: TGCAGTGCTAGAGATTGGGCTAGCGGGGCCGGGGAGACCCAGTACTTC
D: TRBD2; size: -; J: TRBJ2-1; V: TRBV6-4; CDR3: CASSGSGTSGTYYNEQFF; DNA: TGTGCCAGCAGTGGGTCCGGGACTAGCGGAACCTACTACAATGAGCAGTTCTTC
D: TRBD2; size: -; J: TRBJ2-7; V: TRBV4-3; CDR3: CASRNRASGSYEQYF; DNA: TGCGCCAGCAGAAATCGGGCTAGCGGATCTTACGAGCAGTACTTC
D: TRBD1; size: few; J: TRBJ1-2; V: TRBV27; CDR3: CASSSGQGRTSGYTF; DNA: TGTGCCAGCAGCTCGGGACAGGGAAGAACAAGTGGCTACACCTTC
D: TRBD1; size: -; J: TRBJ1-2; V: TRBV5-1; CDR3: CASSLAGQDGYTF; DNA: TGCGCCAGCAGCTTGGCGGGACAGGATGGCTACACCTTC
D: -; size: -; J: TRBJ1-1; V: TRBV29-1; CDR3: CSVQVVGTGTLNTEAFF; DNA: TGCAGCGTTCAGGTGGTTGGGACTGGGACTTTGAACACTGAAGCTTTCTTT
D: -; size: few; J: TRBJ2-1; V: TRBV12-3/TRBV12-4; CDR3: CASSRRQYNEQFF; DNA: TGTGCCAGCAGCCGACGACAGTACAATGAGCAGTTCTTC
D: TRBD2; size: few; J: TRBJ2-5; V: TRBV7-9; CDR3: CASSSNGRGAQETQYF; DNA: TGTGCCAGCAGCTCAAACGGGCGGGGGGCCCAAGAGACCCAGTACTTC
D: TRBD1; size: few; J: TRBJ2-3; V: TRBV7-7; CDR3: CASSRGQGATDTQYF; DNA: TGTGCTAGCAGCCGGGGACAGGGGGCCACAGATACGCAGTATTTT
D: TRBD1; size: once; J: TRBJ2-2; V: TRBV19; CDR3: CASSIEGTGGKTGELFF; DNA: TGTGCCAGTAGTATAGAAGGGACAGGGGGCAAGACCGGGGAGCTGTTTTTT
D: -; size: many; J: TRBJ1-4; V: TRBV5-1; CDR3: CASSLASVRTTNEKLFF; DNA: TGCGCCAGCAGCTTGGCTTCGGTGAGGACAACTAATGAAAAACTGTTTTTT
D: -; size: few; J: TRBJ1-5; V: TRBV7-8; CDR3: CASTLWGAQPQHF; DNA: TGTGCCAGCACCCTATGGGGGGCTCAGCCCCAGCATTTT
D: -; size: many; J: TRBJ2-3; V: TRBV12-3/TRBV12-4; CDR3: CASSFGPDTQYF; DNA: TGTGCCAGCAGTTTCGGCCCAGATACGCAGTATTTT
D: TRBD2; size: many; J: TRBJ2-3; V: TRBV29-1; CDR3: CSVERGRARTDTQYF; DNA: TGCAGCGTTGAAAGAGGGAGGGCGCGGACAGATACGCAGTATTTT
D: TRBD2; size: -; J: TRBJ2-2; V: TRBV12-3/TRBV12-4; CDR3: CASSRTSGTGTGELFF; DNA: TGTGCCAGCAGTAGGACTAGCGGGACGGGGACCGGGGAGCTGTTTTTT
D: TRBD1; size: many; J: TRBJ2-3; V: TRBV29-1; CDR3: CSVSLDRGTDTQYF; DNA: TGCAGCGTTTCCCTGGACAGGGGCACAGATACGCAGTATTTT
D: TRBD2; size: many; J: TRBJ2-3; V: TRBV12-3/TRBV12-4; CDR3: CASSLATSGASTDTQYF; DNA: TGTGCCAGCAGTTTAGCGACTAGCGGGGCTAGCACAGATACGCAGTATTTT
D: TRBD1; size: -; J: TRBJ1-4; V: TRBV6-5; CDR3: CASSYSARGMITNEKLFF; DNA: TGTGCCAGCAGTTACTCGGCCAGGGGGATGATTACTAATGAAAAACTGTTTTTT
D: TRBD1; size: few; J: TRBJ2-2; V: TRBV7-6; CDR3: CASSPDRAATGELFF; DNA: TGTGCCAGCAGCCCCGACAGGGCAGCCACCGGGGAGCTGTTTTTT
D: TRBD1; size: many; J: TRBJ1-6; V: TRBV30; CDR3: CAWMYRGSSYNSPLHF; DNA: TGTGCCTGGATGTACAGGGGATCCTCCTATAATTCACCCCTCCACTTT
D: -; size: few; J: TRBJ2-3; V: TRBV20-1; CDR3: CSAVRSGGDTQYF; DNA: TGCAGTGCAGTACGGTCAGGAGGAGATACGCAGTATTTT
D: -; size: many; J: TRBJ2-3; V: TRBV20-1; CDR3: CSARGRGTDTQYF; DNA: TGCAGTGCTAGAGGGAGGGGCACAGATACGCAGTATTTT
D: TRBD1; size: many; J: TRBJ2-1; V: TRBV10-3; CDR3: CAISWTGNPSDTSSYNEQFF; DNA: TGTGCCATCAGTTGGACAGGGAATCCCTCCGACACTAGCTCCTACAATGAGCAGTTCTTC
D: -; size: many; J: TRBJ2-7; V: TRBV20-1; CDR3: CSASGRAAYEQYF; DNA: TGCAGTGCTAGCGGGCGAGCAGCCTACGAGCAGTACTTC
D: TRBD1; size: -; J: TRBJ2-3; V: TRBV10-3; CDR3: CAISESTGSDTQYF; DNA: TGTGCCATCAGTGAGTCGACAGGGTCAGATACGCAGTATTTT
D: -; size: many; J: TRBJ2-7; V: TRBV12-3/TRBV12-4; CDR3: CASSFSYEQYF; DNA: TGTGCCAGCAGTTTCTCCTACGAGCAGTACTTC
D: TRBD2; size: -; J: TRBJ2-7; V: TRBV6-2/TRBV6-3; CDR3: CASSFGTSGSTYEQYF; DNA: TGTGCCAGCAGTTTCGGGACTAGCGGGAGCACCTACGAGCAGTACTTC
D: -; size: many; J: TRBJ2-3; V: TRBV7-3; CDR3: CASSLNVYADTQYF; DNA: TGTGCCAGCAGCTTAAACGTATATGCAGATACGCAGTATTTT
D: -; size: few; J: TRBJ2-5; V: TRBV29-1; CDR3: CSVVRHRKIGEKETQYF; DNA: TGCAGCGTTGTCCGGCATCGTAAGATAGGTGAAAAAGAGACCCAGTACTTC
D: -; size: few; J: TRBJ1-3; V: TRBV10-3; CDR3: CAISAWDTSRNTIYF; DNA: TGTGCCATCAGTGCGTGGGACACCAGTCGAAACACCATATATTTT
D: TRBD2; size: many; J: TRBJ2-3; V: TRBV20-1; CDR3: CSARIQRGLTDTQYF; DNA: TGCAGTGCTAGAATCCAGCGGGGGCTAACAGATACGCAGTATTTT
D: -; size: -; J: TRBJ2-1; V: TRBV20-1; CDR3: CSANLGNSYNEQFF; DNA: TGCAGTGCCAACCTGGGGAACTCCTACAATGAGCAGTTCTTC
D: TRBD1; size: -; J: TRBJ2-3; V: TRBV2; CDR3: CASSVGDRDTDTQYF; DNA: TGTGCCAGCAGTGTCGGGGACAGAGACACAGATACGCAGTATTTT
D: -; size: -; J: TRBJ2-4; V: TRBV12-3/TRBV12-4; CDR3: CASSSRRDEAKNIQYF; DNA: TGTGCCAGCAGTTCACGCCGGGACGAGGCCAAAAACATTCAGTACTTC